This TCR beta chain emerged from a study of T cells in Graves' hyperthyroidism and ophthalmopathy. This clonotype has just a few counts. The germline CDR1 and CDR2 sequences are LNHDA and SQIVND (reference sequence). V shed 3 bases and J shed 7 bases, with 10 bases lying between them. The CDR3 extends over 13 amino acids. Amplified TCR beta CDR3 regions came from RNA transcripts. A set of HTBI primers served as the primers for a first-round RT-PCR of the TCR CDR3. MiXCR, run by TCRdb on the multiplex PCR reads, gives a single entry per CDR3 protein. Of around 520,000 distinct CDR3 sequences in the sample, 14% were seen once.

The origin of this receptor is a woman aged 40 to 49 with Graves' hyperthyroidism. Sequenced sample: blood. The chain combines TRBV19 with TRBJ2-1, with a tentative D call TRBD2 (6 bases). CDR3: CASSITSLNEQFF. In DNA form, the CDR3 reads TGTGCCAGTAGTATCACTAGCCTTAATGAGCAGTTCTTC.